A few counts support the clone carrying this TCR beta chain. Trimming took off 4 bases at V and 0 bases at J, with 13 bases between the two ends. CDR1 is SGHRS, CDR2 YFSETQ, per germline. The CDR3 totals 15 residues. This sample is drawn from a study of blood T cell repertoires in COVID-19. On the study more broadly: Acute and convalescent COVID-19 samples came from the United States, Italy and Spain. PBMCs, B-cell-depleted T cells, or T cells provided the cDNA or gDNA that made up the material.

Original analysis: The assay estimated nucleated cells by amplifying reference gene primers. Using immunoSEQ multiplex PCR, the repertoire was profiled, and TCRdb retains in-frame clones only, with some absent. V and J calls plus clone size are reproduced from that table; the DNA served to infer D and trimming. The table lists 150,000 to 200,000 clones, approximately 87% of them singletons. V and J are TRBV5-1 and TRBJ1-1, with unresolved D. The source material was peripheral blood. The origin of this receptor is a man aged 18 to 35 with active or convalescent COVID-19. The CDR3 here is CASSPLQRVNTEAFF. Written as DNA, the CDR3 is TGCGCCAGCAGCCCTCTACAGAGAGTGAACACTGAAGCTTTCTTT. The full variable domain, its missing parts supplied by reference TRBV5-1 and TRBJ1-1, is KAGVTQTPRYLIKTRGQQVTLSCSPISGHRSVSWYQQTPGQGLQFLFEYFSETQRNKGNFPGRFSGRQFSNSRSEMNVSTLELGDSALYLCASSPLQRVNTEAFFGQGTRLTVV.